The rows below give T cell receptor beta chains drawn from one sample of a study of neurological immune-mediated disorders. TCRdb re-analysed the 5' RACE reads in MiXCR, keeping a single row per CDR3 protein. There are tens of thousands of distinct CDR3 sequences in the sample; 20% to 25% occur only once, and approximately 4.2% lies in the top ten. Sequences were obtained from PBMCs. The source is a man aged 55 to 70 with HTLV-1-associated myelopathy (HAM/TSP). The CDR3 runs from the conserved cysteine through the conserved F or W. D genes are given only for firm matches. Expanded clones are given a class, and other clones once, few, many or no size at all.

v_gene: TRBV20-1; j_gene: TRBJ1-5; d_gene: .; abundance: .; CDR3aa: CSARDGGRGQPQHF; CDR3nt: TGCAGTGCTAGAGATGGGGGGAGGGGTCAGCCCCAGCATTTT
v_gene: TRBV29-1; j_gene: TRBJ1-2; d_gene: .; abundance: many; CDR3aa: CSVGGASSNYGYTF; CDR3nt: TGCAGCGTGGGTGGCGCTTCCTCCAACTATGGCTACACCTTC
v_gene: TRBV27; j_gene: TRBJ2-3; d_gene: .; abundance: .; CDR3aa: CASSWQGYTDTQYF; CDR3nt: TGTGCCAGCAGTTGGCAGGGATACACAGATACGCAGTATTTT
v_gene: TRBV29-1; j_gene: TRBJ1-2; d_gene: .; abundance: many; CDR3aa: CSVGQATDYYGYTF; CDR3nt: TGCAGCGTTGGCCAGGCAACAGATTACTATGGCTACACCTTC
v_gene: TRBV27; j_gene: TRBJ2-7; d_gene: .; abundance: .; CDR3aa: CASSPSWGGFTYEQYF; CDR3nt: TGTGCCAGCAGTCCCTCATGGGGGGGCTTTACCTACGAGCAGTACTTC
v_gene: TRBV3-1; j_gene: TRBJ2-5; d_gene: .; abundance: many; CDR3aa: CASSQVAETQYF; CDR3nt: TGTGCCAGCAGCCAAGTAGCTGAGACCCAGTACTTC
v_gene: TRBV12-3/TRBV12-4; j_gene: TRBJ2-1; d_gene: .; abundance: many; CDR3aa: CASSLRRASYNEQFF; CDR3nt: TGTGCCAGCAGTTTGAGGCGGGCCTCCTACAATGAGCAGTTCTTC
v_gene: TRBV5-1; j_gene: TRBJ2-5; d_gene: .; abundance: many; CDR3aa: CASSLVAADQETQYF; CDR3nt: TGCGCCAGCAGCTTGGTAGCGGCAGACCAAGAGACCCAGTACTTC
v_gene: TRBV5-1; j_gene: TRBJ2-7; d_gene: .; abundance: .; CDR3aa: CASSLGAGNYEQYF; CDR3nt: TGCGCCAGCAGCTTGGGGGCAGGTAACTACGAGCAGTACTTC
v_gene: TRBV2; j_gene: TRBJ1-5; d_gene: .; abundance: many; CDR3aa: CASSEVRQPQHF; CDR3nt: TGTGCCAGCAGTGAAGTACGACAGCCCCAGCATTTT
v_gene: TRBV29-1; j_gene: TRBJ2-7; d_gene: TRBD2; abundance: many; CDR3aa: CSAREDGGGEQYF; CDR3nt: TGCAGCGCCCGGGAGGACGGGGGGGGCGAGCAGTACTTC
v_gene: TRBV5-1; j_gene: TRBJ2-1; d_gene: .; abundance: many; CDR3aa: CASSSSPRDNEQFF; CDR3nt: TGCGCCAGCAGCTCCTCTCCCCGGGACAATGAGCAGTTCTTC
v_gene: TRBV5-5; j_gene: TRBJ2-5; d_gene: TRBD2; abundance: many; CDR3aa: CASSPRLAGGLQETQYF; CDR3nt: TGTGCCAGCAGCCCGCGACTAGCGGGAGGCCTCCAAGAGACCCAGTACTTC
v_gene: TRBV3-1; j_gene: TRBJ2-7; d_gene: .; abundance: .; CDR3aa: CTSSQEAGNVVEQYF; CDR3nt: TGTACCAGCAGCCAAGAAGCAGGGAACGTGGTAGAGCAGTACTTC
v_gene: TRBV5-1; j_gene: TRBJ2-7; d_gene: .; abundance: many; CDR3aa: CASSPDGTKVNEQYF; CDR3nt: TGCGCCAGCAGCCCGGACGGGACAAAGGTTAACGAGCAGTACTTC
v_gene: TRBV5-1; j_gene: TRBJ2-1; d_gene: .; abundance: many; CDR3aa: CASSPQGTYNEQFF; CDR3nt: TGCGCCAGCAGCCCCCAAGGCACCTACAATGAGCAGTTCTTC
v_gene: TRBV20-1; j_gene: TRBJ1-5; d_gene: .; abundance: many; CDR3aa: CSASPAGHPNQPQHF; CDR3nt: TGCAGTGCATCTCCCGCGGGACACCCGAATCAGCCCCAGCATTTT
v_gene: TRBV3-1; j_gene: TRBJ1-5; d_gene: .; abundance: many; CDR3aa: CASSQDSGGSPQHF; CDR3nt: TGTGCCAGCAGCCAAGATAGTGGCGGCTCGCCCCAGCATTTT
v_gene: TRBV29-1; j_gene: TRBJ2-3; d_gene: .; abundance: many; CDR3aa: CSVEESGDTQYF; CDR3nt: TGCAGCGTTGAAGAGTCGGGGGATACGCAGTATTTT
v_gene: TRBV5-1; j_gene: TRBJ1-4; d_gene: TRBD1; abundance: many; CDR3aa: CASSLIPAGTGATNEKLFF; CDR3nt: TGCGCCAGCAGCTTGATCCCCGCCGGGACAGGGGCTACTAATGAAAAACTGTTTTTT
v_gene: TRBV12-3/TRBV12-4; j_gene: TRBJ1-5; d_gene: .; abundance: .; CDR3aa: CASSRGQPQHF; CDR3nt: TGTGCCAGCAGTCGGGGACAGCCCCAGCATTTT
v_gene: TRBV5-1; j_gene: TRBJ2-5; d_gene: .; abundance: many; CDR3aa: CASQTEGEVTQYF; CDR3nt: TGCGCCAGCCAGACGGAGGGGGAAGTGACCCAGTACTTC
v_gene: TRBV7-2; j_gene: TRBJ2-1; d_gene: .; abundance: many; CDR3aa: CASSRGPAGAHNEQFF; CDR3nt: TGTGCCAGCAGCCGTGGGCCCGCGGGTGCTCACAATGAGCAGTTCTTC
v_gene: TRBV7-2; j_gene: TRBJ2-4; d_gene: .; abundance: few; CDR3aa: CASSFEGSIQYF; CDR3nt: TGTGCCAGCAGCTTTGAGGGAAGCATTCAGTACTTC
v_gene: TRBV20-1; j_gene: TRBJ2-1; d_gene: .; abundance: many; CDR3aa: CSARERADPDNEQFF; CDR3nt: TGCAGTGCTAGAGAAAGAGCGGATCCCGACAATGAGCAGTTCTTC
v_gene: TRBV28; j_gene: TRBJ2-4; d_gene: .; abundance: many; CDR3aa: CASLDGPKNIQYF; CDR3nt: TGTGCCAGCCTGGACGGACCTAAAAACATTCAGTACTTC
v_gene: TRBV3-1; j_gene: TRBJ2-5; d_gene: .; abundance: many; CDR3aa: CASSSGLLQETQYF; CDR3nt: TGTGCCAGCAGCTCCGGACTCCTCCAAGAGACCCAGTACTTC
v_gene: TRBV5-1; j_gene: TRBJ2-3; d_gene: .; abundance: many; CDR3aa: CASRTVSTDTQYF; CDR3nt: TGCGCCAGTCGGACAGTAAGCACAGATACGCAGTATTTT
v_gene: TRBV5-5; j_gene: TRBJ2-3; d_gene: .; abundance: .; CDR3aa: CASSLGVSSGSGTDTQYF; CDR3nt: TGTGCCAGCAGCTTGGGGGTCTCTTCCGGGAGTGGTACAGATACGCAGTATTTT
v_gene: TRBV20-1; j_gene: TRBJ1-1; d_gene: .; abundance: many; CDR3aa: CSASRGMGRSVVFF; CDR3nt: TGCAGTGCTAGTAGGGGAATGGGCCGTAGTGTCGTGTTCTTT
v_gene: TRBV5-1; j_gene: TRBJ2-1; d_gene: TRBD1; abundance: few; CDR3aa: CASSLVEGASYNEQFF; CDR3nt: TGCGCCAGCAGCTTGGTAGAGGGGGCTAGCTACAATGAGCAGTTCTTC
v_gene: TRBV5-5; j_gene: TRBJ1-5; d_gene: .; abundance: medium-sized; CDR3aa: CASSLHTNQPQHF; CDR3nt: TGTGCCAGCAGCTTGCACACCAATCAGCCCCAGCATTTT
v_gene: TRBV20-1; j_gene: TRBJ1-2; d_gene: .; abundance: many; CDR3aa: CSAAPLRWDGYTF; CDR3nt: TGCAGTGCTGCACCCTTACGTTGGGACGGCTACACCTTC
v_gene: TRBV9; j_gene: TRBJ2-3; d_gene: TRBD2; abundance: many; CDR3aa: CASSPPLAGGADTQYF; CDR3nt: TGTGCCAGCAGCCCACCTTTAGCGGGGGGAGCGGATACGCAGTATTTT
v_gene: TRBV5-1; j_gene: TRBJ2-3; d_gene: .; abundance: many; CDR3aa: CASSLGSNTEGTQYF; CDR3nt: TGCGCCAGCAGCTTGGGGAGTAATACTGAGGGTACGCAGTATTTT
v_gene: TRBV7-6; j_gene: TRBJ2-1; d_gene: TRBD1; abundance: many; CDR3aa: CASSFDRGEYNEQFF; CDR3nt: TGTGCCAGCAGCTTTGACAGGGGTGAATACAATGAGCAGTTCTTC
v_gene: TRBV5-1; j_gene: TRBJ2-7; d_gene: .; abundance: many; CDR3aa: CASSLATAEPFREQYF; CDR3nt: TGCGCCAGCAGCTTGGCCACGGCAGAGCCCTTCCGCGAGCAGTACTTC
v_gene: TRBV20-1; j_gene: TRBJ2-5; d_gene: .; abundance: few; CDR3aa: CSVQGIGETQYF; CDR3nt: TGCAGTGTCCAAGGTATCGGCGAGACCCAGTACTTC
v_gene: TRBV5-1; j_gene: TRBJ2-7; d_gene: TRBD1; abundance: many; CDR3aa: CASSSNPPTGYYEQYF; CDR3nt: TGCGCCAGCAGCTCGAACCCACCGACAGGGTACTACGAGCAGTACTTC
v_gene: TRBV4-1; j_gene: TRBJ2-7; d_gene: TRBD2; abundance: many; CDR3aa: CASSQAASGNEQYF; CDR3nt: TGCGCCAGCAGTCAAGCGGCTAGCGGGAACGAGCAGTACTTC
v_gene: TRBV20-1; j_gene: TRBJ2-7; d_gene: TRBD1; abundance: .; CDR3aa: CSAREQGASYEQYF; CDR3nt: TGCAGTGCTAGAGAGCAGGGGGCTTCCTACGAGCAGTACTTC
v_gene: TRBV14; j_gene: TRBJ1-2; d_gene: .; abundance: many; CDR3aa: CASSPSGGLNGYTF; CDR3nt: TGTGCCAGCAGCCCATCGGGGGGCTTGAATGGCTACACCTTC
v_gene: TRBV6-6; j_gene: TRBJ2-6; d_gene: .; abundance: many; CDR3aa: CASSPEAGKRAGANVLTF; CDR3nt: TGTGCCAGCAGCCCCGAGGCCGGGAAGAGGGCTGGGGCCAACGTCCTGACTTTC
v_gene: TRBV6-6; j_gene: TRBJ1-3; d_gene: .; abundance: many; CDR3aa: CASSYEAGVTTIYF; CDR3nt: TGTGCCAGCAGTTACGAGGCAGGGGTGACCACCATATATTTT
v_gene: TRBV10-3; j_gene: TRBJ2-3; d_gene: .; abundance: many; CDR3aa: CAISEGMGTDTQYF; CDR3nt: TGTGCCATCAGTGAAGGGATGGGCACAGATACGCAGTATTTT
v_gene: TRBV5-1; j_gene: TRBJ1-1; d_gene: .; abundance: .; CDR3aa: CASSLTGYTEAFF; CDR3nt: TGCGCCAGCAGCCTTACAGGGTACACTGAAGCTTTCTTT
v_gene: TRBV20-1; j_gene: TRBJ2-7; d_gene: .; abundance: many; CDR3aa: CSARVGGTPLLGYF; CDR3nt: TGCAGTGCTAGAGTAGGCGGGACGCCACTACTGGGGTACTTC
v_gene: TRBV7-8; j_gene: TRBJ1-6; d_gene: .; abundance: medium-sized; CDR3aa: CASSLSRERTPLHF; CDR3nt: TGTGCCAGCAGCTTAAGCAGGGAGAGGACACCCCTCCACTTT